Listed below are T cell receptor beta chains from one sample, sequenced in a study of blood T cells in healthy people across ages. TCRdb used MiXCR to reprocess the 5' RACE reads, holding one entry per CDR3 protein. Of 1.5 million to 2 million distinct CDR3 sequences listed, just under 50% are singletons. The specimen sequenced was blood. These receptors all stem from a woman aged 40 to 49 in good health. Both conserved end residues are part of each CDR3. Each record gives: V gene, D gene, clone size, J gene, CDR3 DNA, CDR3 protein. The D gene is left open where the match is weak. Size tells how often a clone was seen (once, few, many) or the class of an expanded clone, and some rows leave it out.

TRBV29-1	NA	NA	TRBJ2-3	TGCAGCGTTGACTTAGGGGATGTTCTTGATACGCAGTATTTT	CSVDLGDVLDTQYF
TRBV20-1	NA	few	TRBJ2-1	TGCAGTGCTAGAGATTATGGGGCGGTAAACAATGAGCAGTTCTTC	CSARDYGAVNNEQFF
TRBV29-1	TRBD1	NA	TRBJ2-3	TGCAGCGTTGTCGCCAGACAGGGGATTGGGTCAGATACGCAGTATTTT	CSVVARQGIGSDTQYF
TRBV5-1	NA	few	TRBJ2-5	TGCGCCAGCAGCTTTGAATTTCGGGAGACCCAGTACTTC	CASSFEFRETQYF
TRBV6-6	NA	few	TRBJ2-3	TGTGCCGTGACAGGAGAGGGCCCTTCGACAGATACGCAGTATTTT	CAVTGEGPSTDTQYF
TRBV9	NA	NA	TRBJ2-5	TGTGCCAGCAGCCGGGGGCGATGGGAGACCCAGTACTTC	CASSRGRWETQYF
TRBV28	NA	few	TRBJ1-2	TGTGCCACAGACAGAAATGGCTACACCTTC	CATDRNGYTF
TRBV5-1	TRBD1	NA	TRBJ1-2	TGCGCCAGCAGCTTGGAACAGGGGCCACTCTATGGCTACACCTTC	CASSLEQGPLYGYTF
TRBV20-1	TRBD1	NA	TRBJ2-1	TGCAGTGACGCGACGGACAGGGTCGGCTACAATGAGCAGTTCTTC	CSDATDRVGYNEQFF
TRBV5-1	NA	NA	TRBJ2-1	TGCGTCAGCAGCTTCAGGGGAAGGGAGGATGAGCAGTTCTTC	CVSSFRGREDEQFF
TRBV15	TRBD1	few	TRBJ2-5	TGTGCCACCATCCTGAGCGCCGGGAGGACAGGGGGGCTCCAAGAGACCCAGTACTTC	CATILSAGRTGGLQETQYF
TRBV13	TRBD2	NA	TRBJ2-3	TGTGCCAGCAGCTCCCGACTAGCGGGGCCCCCTAGCACAGATACGCAGTATTTT	CASSSRLAGPPSTDTQYF
TRBV6-5	NA	NA	TRBJ1-6	TGTGCCAGCAGCCCTAGACAGGCTCCTTTCGGTTCACCCCTCCACTTT	CASSPRQAPFGSPLHF
TRBV9	TRBD2	few	TRBJ2-3	TGTGCCAGCAGCGTAGCTCTCTCGGGGGGGGGCACAGATACGCAGTATTTT	CASSVALSGGGTDTQYF
TRBV7-2	TRBD1	NA	TRBJ2-3	TGTGCCAGCAGCCGACAGGGATTTTCAGATACGCAGTATTTT	CASSRQGFSDTQYF
TRBV29-1	TRBD1	NA	TRBJ2-6	TGCAGCGTTGGGTACAGGGGGCGATCTGGGGCCAACGTCCTGACTTTC	CSVGYRGRSGANVLTF
TRBV9	NA	NA	TRBJ1-3	TGTGCCAGCAGCGACGGCGGAAACACCATATATTTT	CASSDGGNTIYF
TRBV12-3/TRBV12-4	NA	few	TRBJ2-3	TGTGCCAGCACCGAGTCCTGGAGCACAGATACGCAGTATTTT	CASTESWSTDTQYF
TRBV7-9	TRBD2	few	TRBJ2-7	TGTGCCAGCAGCATACGGACTAGGGACGAGCAGTACTTC	CASSIRTRDEQYF
TRBV7-2	TRBD2	NA	TRBJ2-2	TGTGCCAGCAGCTTACAGACTAGCGGGGGCACCGGGGAGCTGTTTTTT	CASSLQTSGGTGELFF
TRBV20-1	TRBD2	NA	TRBJ2-5	TGCAGTGCTAGCGGACTAGCGGGGGTACTACAAGAGACCCAGTACTTC	CSASGLAGVLQETQYF
TRBV29-1	NA	few	TRBJ1-2	TGCAGCGTTGTCCCGGACAGTTACTTAGGGGACTATGGCTACACCTTC	CSVVPDSYLGDYGYTF
TRBV6-6	NA	NA	TRBJ1-2	TGTGCCAGCACGGGGCAGGGCCAGAACTATGGCTACACCTTC	CASTGQGQNYGYTF
TRBV4-3	NA	many	TRBJ2-3	TGCGCCAGCAGCCAAGATATAGCGAGCACAGATACGCAGTATTTT	CASSQDIASTDTQYF
TRBV6-4	NA	NA	TRBJ2-1	TGTGCCAGCAGTGACGTAAGGGCAGGGAGCTCCTACAATGAGCAGTTCTTC	CASSDVRAGSSYNEQFF
TRBV7-2	NA	NA	TRBJ2-5	TGTGTCAGCAGCCGCTCTCTCGGGGATAAGGAGACCCAGTACTTC	CVSSRSLGDKETQYF
TRBV12-3/TRBV12-4	NA	NA	TRBJ1-5	TGTGCCAGCAGTTTAGGGGGTAGGGGGAGAAGCAATCAGCCCCAGCATTTT	CASSLGGRGRSNQPQHF
TRBV4-1	NA	NA	TRBJ2-5	TGCGCCAGCAGCCAAGATTACGCACGCCTGGGGGAGACCCAGTACTTC	CASSQDYARLGETQYF
TRBV10-3	NA	few	TRBJ2-5	TGTGCCATCAGTGAAGTGTGGCGGAGGCAAGAGACCCAGTACTTC	CAISEVWRRQETQYF
TRBV4-2	NA	few	TRBJ1-1	TGTGCCAGCAGCCAAGAGATCGGGCAGATGGGCACTGAAGCTTTCTTT	CASSQEIGQMGTEAFF
TRBV2	TRBD1	NA	TRBJ2-6	TGTGCCACAAGGGACAGCCACGTTCCTGGGGCCAACGTCCTGACTTTC	CATRDSHVPGANVLTF
TRBV24-1	TRBD2	NA	TRBJ2-1	TGTGCCACCAGTGAAACTAGCGGGGGACCTGAGCAGTTCTTC	CATSETSGGPEQFF
TRBV7-2	NA	NA	TRBJ1-5	TGTGCCAGCAGCTCCCTTACAACCAGCAATCAGCCCCAGCATTTT	CASSSLTTSNQPQHF
TRBV18	TRBD1	NA	TRBJ2-5	TGTGCCAGCTCACCTTCGACAGGGGGAGAGACCCAGTACTTC	CASSPSTGGETQYF
TRBV20-1	NA	few	TRBJ2-7	TGCAGTGCTAGAGGGAGGGGGGGCTTTTACAATGAGCAGTACTTC	CSARGRGGFYNEQYF
TRBV6-5	NA	few	TRBJ2-7	TGTGCCAGCAGTTACTCTCGGCAGGCCCCCTACGAGCAGTACTTC	CASSYSRQAPYEQYF
TRBV14	NA	once	TRBJ2-7	TGTGCCAGCAGCCAAGAACCCCGCGCAAGACGTGTACACGAGCAGTACTTC	CASSQEPRARRVHEQYF
TRBV6-2/TRBV6-3	NA	few	TRBJ2-5	TGTGCCAGCAGCCCCCCTAGAAGAAATCAAGAGACCCAGTACTTC	CASSPPRRNQETQYF
TRBV6-5	NA	few	TRBJ2-5	TGTGCCAGCAGTTACACGTGGACAGGTGGGGGGGAGACCCAGTACTTC	CASSYTWTGGGETQYF
TRBV28	NA	NA	TRBJ1-4	TGTGCCAGCAGTTTATTATACCGGACTGAAAAACTGTTTTTT	CASSLLYRTEKLFF
TRBV6-1	TRBD1	few	TRBJ1-1	TGTGCCAGCAGTCCCCGGACAGGGTCAACTATGAACACTGAAGCTTTCTTT	CASSPRTGSTMNTEAFF
TRBV12-3/TRBV12-4	TRBD2	NA	TRBJ2-7	TGTGCCAGCAGTTTACGACTAGCGGGGATCTCCTACAATGAGCAGTACTTC	CASSLRLAGISYNEQYF
TRBV5-6	TRBD1	NA	TRBJ2-7	TGTGCCAGCAGCCCGGGACAGGACCCTACCTACGAGCAGTACTTC	CASSPGQDPTYEQYF
TRBV20-1	NA	few	TRBJ2-7	TGCAGTGCTAGAGATCGGCGGGGTGGCTACGAGCAGTACTTC	CSARDRRGGYEQYF
TRBV15	NA	few	TRBJ2-1	TGTGCCACCACACGACTCGACAAGGGGTGGAATGAGCAGTTCTTC	CATTRLDKGWNEQFF
TRBV7-9	TRBD1	few	TRBJ2-1	TGTGCCAGCAGCTCTACAGGGGGCGCTCAAAATGAGCAGTTCTTC	CASSSTGGAQNEQFF
TRBV15	TRBD1	few	TRBJ2-5	TGTGCCACCGGGACAGGCACCTACCAAGAGACCCAGTACTTC	CATGTGTYQETQYF
TRBV20-1	NA	NA	TRBJ2-1	TGCAGTGCTAGCAAGGGGTTGCCCAATGAGCAGTTCTTC	CSASKGLPNEQFF
TRBV29-1	NA	NA	TRBJ2-1	TGCAGCGTTGTGGGTTACAGGGCCTCTCCCTACGAGCAGTTCTTC	CSVVGYRASPYEQFF
TRBV4-2	NA	NA	TRBJ2-3	TGTGCCAGCAGCCAAGCCAACCTCCCGGGGGGCCAAAGAGATACGCAGTATTTT	CASSQANLPGGQRDTQYF